Below are 5 T cell receptor beta chains sequenced from a single sample in a study of T-cell memory formation after mild COVID-19. A single record per CDR3 protein comes from TCRdb applying MiXCR to the 5' RACE reads. Of about 310,000 distinct CDR3 sequences in the sample, approximately 19% were seen once. Material: PBMCs or a T cell subset sorted from them (not recorded which). The receptors originated from a man younger than 35 who had mild COVID-19 (a few samples of this study predate the infection). Cell type and time point are not known.

This clonotype was seen a handful of times. The J gene is TRBJ1-6, the V gene TRBV6-5; D not resolved. V was trimmed by 2 bases and J by 8 bases, leaving 25 bases between them. The CDR3 length is 19 residues. In germline, CDR1 is MNHEY, CDR2 SVGAGI. The CDR3 DNA reads TGTGCCAGCAGTTACCGGGCAGGCGACGAACTGTGGGAGCATTCACCCCTCCACTTT. Translated: CASSYRAGDELWEHSPLHF.

The rearrangement links TRBV7-3 to TRBJ1-1; D not resolved. Looked up from germline, CDR1 is SGHTA and CDR2 is FQGTGA. V was pared by 6 bases and J by 0 bases, with 8 bases between. The CDR3 is 13 amino acids. The DNA of the CDR3 is TGTGCCAGCAGTGAGGGAGTGAACACTGAAGCTTTCTTT. Translation gives CASSEGVNTEAFF.

This clonotype has more than one count but fewer than ten. V gene TRBV28 combines with J gene TRBJ2-7; tentatively, D is TRBD1 (7 bases). Germline values: CDR1 MDHEN, CDR2 SYDVKM. V lost 6 bases and J 5 bases, leaving 17 bases between the germline ends. The CDR3 is 14 residues long. The CDR3 loop reads CASSRGGTANEQYF. Written as DNA, the CDR3 is TGTGCCAGCAGCCGCGGCGGGACAGCCAACGAGCAGTACTTC.

This clonotype was detected a few times. DNA for the CDR3: TGTGCCAGCAGCCCGAGAAGCCCGGGACTAGGGGTTGGGGAGCTGTTTTTT. Amino acids: CASSPRSPGLGVGELFF. This chain connects TRBV9 to TRBJ2-2, with TRBD2 matching 8 bases. CDR3 length equals 17 residues. The V and J ends lost 4 bases and 8 bases, in that order; junction bases with no gene match: 16. Germline CDR1 and CDR2: SGDLS and YYNGEE. The whole variable domain, remainder taken from reference TRBV9 and TRBJ2-2, is DSGVTQTPKHLITATGQRVTLRCSPRSGDLSVYWYQQSLDQGLQFLIQYYNGEERAKGNILERFSAQQFPDLHSELNLSSLELGDSALYFCASSPRSPGLGVGELFFGEGSRLTVL.

J is TRBJ2-3 and V is TRBV7-2, with D possibly matching TRBD1 (6 bases). V lost 1 base, J lost 0 bases, and 11 bases lay in between. The V gene's germline CDR1 is SGHTA and CDR2 FQGNSA. CDR3 length: 16 amino acids. The CDR3 DNA follows: TGTGCCAGCAGCTTAGAAGGACAGCGTAGCACAGATACGCAGTATTTT. Protein product: CASSLEGQRSTDTQYF.